This T cell receptor (beta chain) is from a study of shared clonotypes between healthy human individuals. Terminally differentiated effector memory CD45RA+ cells were excluded from the naive CD8 cells, which were CD45RO-negative and positively selected for CCR7. This CDR3 has 17 amino acids. Trimming took off 0 bases at V and 6 bases at J, with 17 bases between the two ends. Looked up from germline, CDR1 is LNHDA and CDR2 is SQIVND (reference sequence). Sequenced by immunoSEQ multiplex PCR; TCRdb stores in-frame clones only, minus some. The sample records 1.5 million to 2.5 million clones, less than 95% being singletons.

This chain connects TRBV19 to TRBJ2-2; weak D call: TRBD2 (6 bases). This clonotype was obtained from a man aged 18 to 30 in good health. The specimen sequenced was naive CD8+ T cells sorted from blood. The CDR3 protein is CASSIDGGGALAGELFF. CDR3 DNA: TGTGCCAGTAGTATAGACGGAGGAGGGGCGCTGGCCGGGGAGCTGTTTTTT.